The 19 T cell receptor beta chains reported below all come from one sample, sequenced in a study of T cell repertoires in cytomegalovirus infection. One entry per CDR3 protein results from TCRdb running MiXCR on the reads. The table records some 100,000 distinct CDR3 sequences, under 30% of them present only once. Their cognate antigens are unknown. The source material was CD8+ T cells from cultured PBMCs, sampled from culture after CMV antigen stimulation. The source of these receptors is a human donor in good health (CMV status not recorded). Some clones in this sample may be carry-over from other donors' samples.

This clonotype was recorded at least ten times. V is TRBV7-8 and J is TRBJ1-2, with D unresolved. With 0 bases removed from V and 4 bases from J, the gap between germline ends came to 6 bases. Germline V gene lookup returns CDR1 SGHVS and CDR2 FQNEAQ. This CDR3 region has 13 residues. The CDR3 coding sequence is TGTGCCAGCAGCTTAGCACTCAGCTATGGCTACACCTTC. Its translation is CASSLALSYGYTF.

V usage is TRBV19 and J usage is TRBJ2-3; 9 bases line up with TRBD2. Germline CDR1 and CDR2: LNHDA and SQIVND (reference sequence). This CDR3 comprises 15 residues. V gave up 4 bases and J gave up 2 bases; unmatched junction bases: 4. The CDR3 DNA follows: TGTGCCAGTAGTACTAGCGGGGCGTCCACAGATACGCAGTATTTT. This gives the protein CASSTSGASTDTQYF.

The chain has TRBV20-1 and TRBJ2-3, with TRBD2 as a possible D gene (5 bases). Trimming shortened V by 2 bases and J by 6 bases, and 21 bases separated the two germline ends. Germline assignment: CDR1 DFQATT and CDR2 SNEGSKA (reference sequence). The CDR3 loop spans 16 amino acids. CDR3 sequence (DNA): TGCAGTGCTAGATCATCGGGATCTTTCCCTCTTGATACGCAGTATTTT. It translates to CSARSSGSFPLDTQYF.

The chain recombines TRBV15 with TRBJ1-4; D ambiguous. V was trimmed by 5 bases and J by 7 bases, leaving 11 bases between them. The CDR3 totals 13 residues. Germline V gene sequence: CDR1 LNHNV, CDR2 YYDKDF (reference sequence). CDR3 sequence reads: CATSEMGFEKLFF. CDR3 sequence (DNA): TGTGCCACCAGCGAGATGGGATTTGAAAAACTGTTTTTT.

This clonotype was found once. An end of the junction differs from the germline gene, which may be a read error. The J gene is TRBJ1-5, the V gene TRBV20-1, with D unclear. Per the germline V gene, CDR1 is DFQATT and CDR2 is SNEGSKA (reference sequence). This CDR3 spans 14 amino acids. The CDR3 reads CRANLPNSNQPQHF. The CDR3 coding sequence is TGCAGAGCTAACCTACCAAATAGCAATCAGCCCCAGCATTTT.

The chain employs TRBV20-1 and TRBJ1-1, with D perhaps matching TRBD1 (6 bases). This CDR3 region has 12 residues. The V gene's germline CDR1 is DFQATT and CDR2 SNEGSKA (reference sequence). Trimming pared 3 bases from V and 6 bases from J, leaving 11 bases between. In DNA form, the CDR3 reads TGCAGTGCTAGGAGTTGGGGGCCTGAAGCTTTCTTT. Translating gives CSARSWGPEAFF.

Many counts were recorded for this clonotype. The V call is TRBV6-1, the J call TRBJ1-4; possibly TRBD1 for D (5 bases). Deletions cut 3 bases from V and 0 bases from J, with 20 bases between. The germline V gene has CDR1 MNHNS and CDR2 SASEGT. This CDR3 region has 19 residues. The DNA of the CDR3 is TGTGCCAGCAGTGACCCGAGGAGCATCCCGACAGCAACTAATGAAAAACTGTTTTTT. Protein product: CASSDPRSIPTATNEKLFF.

This chain links TRBV7-3 with TRBJ1-1; 9 bases are shared with TRBD1. This CDR3 has 14 residues. Germline loops: CDR1 SGHTA, CDR2 FQGTGA. Unmatched junction bases numbered 7, after V lost 5 bases and J lost 6 bases. The CDR3 bases are TGTGCCAGCAGCGGGACAGGGAAAGGGCCTGAAGCTTTCTTT. Protein: CASSGTGKGPEAFF.

This clonotype was found a few times. V gene TRBV19 combines with J gene TRBJ2-7; D gene uncertain. Per the germline V gene, CDR1 is LNHDA and CDR2 is SQIVND (reference sequence). The CDR3 is made up of 13 amino acids. Trimming removed 9 bases at V and 3 bases at J, with 15 bases between. CDR3 loop: CASSPYGYYEQYF. In nucleotides, the CDR3 is TGTGCCAGCTCGCCCTACGGGTACTACGAGCAGTACTTC.

The chain joins TRBV28 to TRBJ2-2; the D gene is possibly TRBD1 (6 bases). Germline assignment: CDR1 MDHEN and CDR2 SYDVKM. The CDR3 covers 18 residues. Trimming cost V 6 bases and J 2 bases, with 22 bases left between them. This CDR3 reads CASSLPRAGALNTGELFF. The CDR3, as DNA: TGTGCCAGCAGCCTCCCTAGGGCAGGGGCCCTAAACACCGGGGAGCTGTTTTTT. Supplemented by reference TRBV28 and TRBJ2-2, the full variable domain reads DVKVTQSSRYLVKRTGEKVFLECVQDMDHENMFWYRQDPGLGLRLIYFSYDVKMKEKGDIPEGYSVSREKKERFSLILESASTNQTSMYLCASSLPRAGALNTGELFFGEGSRLTVL.

At least ten counts were recorded for this clonotype. The chain carries TRBV7-2 and TRBJ1-6; D not resolved. Trimming removed 6 bases at V and 7 bases at J, with 7 bases between. Germline CDR1 is SGHTA and CDR2 is FQGNSA. CDR3 length: 12 amino acids. The CDR3 bases are TGTGCCAGCAGTTCAGAGAATTCACCCCTCCACTTT. Residues: CASSSENSPLHF.

This clonotype showed up many times. CDR3: CASSLTESYGYTF. For the CDR3, the DNA is TGTGCCAGCAGCTTGACAGAATCCTATGGCTACACCTTC. The rearrangement links TRBV7-8 to TRBJ1-2; possible D gene TRBD1, 5 bases. The ends were cut back, 3 bases at V and 4 bases at J, with 9 bases in the middle. This CDR3 region has 13 residues. CDR1 and CDR2 (germline): SGHVS, FQNEAQ.

This clonotype was detected only once. CDR3 sequence (DNA): TGTGCCAGCAGCTTAGGTCCCAGGGGCCTACAAGAGACCCAGTACTTC. Its translation is CASSLGPRGLQETQYF. V is TRBV7-3 and J is TRBJ2-5; D may be TRBD1 (6 bases). V lost 2 bases, J lost 2 bases, and 15 bases lay in between. Germline lookup yields CDR1 SGHTA and CDR2 FQGTGA. This CDR3 has 16 amino acids.

The genes are TRBV6-1 and TRBJ1-1; D gene unclear. Germline values: CDR1 MNHNS, CDR2 SASEGT. The CDR3 totals 15 residues. The ends were cut back, 5 bases at V and 1 base at J, with 14 bases in the middle. CDR3 DNA: TGTGCCAGCAGTACCTCGATGGCTACGAACACTGAAGCTTTCTTT. This sequence encodes CASSTSMATNTEAFF.

The chain is built from TRBV7-6 and TRBJ2-5, with 8 bases that match TRBD1. The CDR3 is 14 amino acids. V was clipped by 5 bases and J by 5 bases; unmatched bases: 7. Germline V gene sequence: CDR1 SGHVS, CDR2 FNYEAQ. The CDR3 DNA sequence: TGTGCCAGCAGCGGGGCAGGGGGCGGGGAGACCCAGTACTTC. This gives the protein CASSGAGGGETQYF.

This clonotype was seen only a few times. The chain's CDR3 is CASSHLGGDYNEQFF. CDR3 sequence (DNA): TGCGCCAGCAGCCACCTCGGGGGGGATTACAATGAGCAGTTCTTC. The chain employs TRBV4-1 and TRBJ2-1; 8 bases align to TRBD2. The V segment lost 3 bases and the J segment 4 bases; nucleotides outside the gene matches: 5. This CDR3 has 15 residues. Germline CDR1 and CDR2: MGHRA and YSYEKL.

The chain combines TRBV7-9 with TRBJ2-2; 11 nucleotides align to TRBD2. V gave up 5 bases and J gave up 3 bases; unmatched junction bases: 8. The CDR3 covers 17 residues. Germline values: CDR1 SEHNR, CDR2 FQNEAQ (reference sequence). In nucleotides, the CDR3 is TGTGCCAGCAGCCCTCCCCTAGCGGGGGGCTACACCGGGGAGCTGTTTTTT. Its translation: CASSPPLAGGYTGELFF.

DNA of the CDR3: TGTGCCAGCAGTCGATCGGGACAGGGTACGGACAATGAGCAGTTCTTC. As protein: CASSRSGQGTDNEQFF. The chain links TRBV27 to TRBJ2-1; 9 positions match TRBD1. Trimming cost V 5 bases and J 5 bases; bases outside gene matches: 10. CDR1 and CDR2 (germline): MNHEY, SMNVEV (reference sequence). The CDR3 is 16 amino acids.

The chain combines TRBV7-8 with TRBJ1-1; D gene unclear. The germline V gene has CDR1 SGHVS and CDR2 FQNEAQ. With 8 bases removed from V and 1 base from J, the gap between germline ends came to 14 bases. The length of the CDR3 is 14 residues. CDR3 DNA sequence: TGTGCCAGCTTGGACTCGGCGGAGAACACTGAAGCTTTCTTT. It codes for CASLDSAENTEAFF.